Shown below are 8 T cell receptor beta chains from a single sample sequenced in a study of T cell clusters in autoimmune cytopenias. Each sample's input was roughly 250 ng genomic DNA, 35,000 to 40,000 genome equivalents. Multiplex touch-down PCR amplified TRB using TRB-A and TRB-B pools in one tube. TCRdb reprocessed the multiplex PCR reads; each CDR3 protein has one entry and no DNA is given. Here the sample table reports approximately 7,000 distinct CDR3 sequences. The source material was peripheral blood. The receptors were gathered from a human donor with an autoimmune cytopenia or autoimmune hepatitis (not recorded which).

V usage is TRBV18 and J usage is TRBJ2-7; TCRdb proposes TRBD2, but this gene call is untestable without DNA. The length of the CDR3 is 15 residues. The V gene's germline CDR1 is KGHSH and CDR2 LQKENI. CDR3 amino acids: CASSPRAGALGEQYF.

V and J are TRBV19 and TRBJ1-5. The CDR3 spans 16 residues. The germline CDR1 and CDR2 sequences are LNHDA and SQIVND (reference sequence). CDR3: CASSLDVSYSNQPQHF.

This clonotype is labeled medium-sized based on frequency. V is TRBV13 and J is TRBJ2-1; lacking DNA, the TRBD1 call made by TCRdb goes unchecked. Germline-derived CDR1 and CDR2 are PRHDT and FYEKMQ (reference sequence). The CDR3 loop spans 15 amino acids. The CDR3: CASSLYGTRGNEQFF.

By frequency, this clonotype is medium-sized. The V gene is TRBV6-1, the J gene TRBJ2-5; TCRdb's D gene call, TRBD2, goes unchecked for lack of DNA. Per the germline V gene, CDR1 is MNHNS and CDR2 is SASEGT. There are 17 residues in the CDR3. The CDR3 protein is CASRARVAGGSQETQYF.

The J gene is TRBJ1-1, the V gene TRBV4-2. The CDR3 is made up of 16 amino acids. CDR1 is LGHNA and CDR2 is YNFKEQ in the germline V gene. This CDR3 reads CASSQDISMWATEAFF.

According to its frequency, this clonotype is medium-sized. The J gene is TRBJ1-2, the V gene TRBV29-1; TCRdb picks TRBD1, but there is no DNA to check that call. CDR1 and CDR2 from the germline V gene are SQVTM and ANQGSEA. The CDR3 is made up of 13 amino acids. This CDR3 reads CSVVPTESYGYTF.

This clonotype shows up as medium-sized by frequency. The rearrangement joins TRBV19 to TRBJ2-7; TCRdb names TRBD1, which stays unverified in the absence of DNA. CDR3 length: 13 amino acids. CDR1 and CDR2 from the germline V gene are LNHDA and SQIVND (reference sequence). The CDR3 reads CASNNRGVGEQYF.

By frequency, this clonotype registers medium-sized. The V gene is TRBV5-6, the J gene TRBJ2-3. Germline CDR1 reads SGHDT; CDR2 reads YYEEEE. The CDR3 loop spans 13 amino acids. CDR3: CASSLAGTDTQYF.